The rows below give T cell receptor beta chains drawn from one sample of a study of PD-1 blockade in classical Hodgkin lymphoma. The data were produced by immunoSEQ multiplex PCR, yet TCRdb's version contains in-frame clones alone and is incomplete. The repertoire consists of roughly 50,000 clones, with around 82% occurring once and the leading ten covering roughly 22%. The input for sequencing was peripheral blood mononuclear cells (PBMCs), taken before the second cycle of nivolumab. The receptors come from a human donor with classical Hodgkin lymphoma. Both conserved end residues are part of each CDR3. D genes are given only for firm matches. Expanded clones get a size class; other rows say once, few or many, or leave the size out.

D gene,V gene,clone size,J gene,CDR3 DNA,CDR3 protein
TRBD2,TRBV19,.,TRBJ2-1,TGTGCCAGTAGTATAGTACTAGCGGGAGTATTGTACAATGAGCAGTTCTTC,CASSIVLAGVLYNEQFF
.,TRBV18,.,TRBJ2-7,TGTGCCAGCTCACAACTTCCGGGACCCTCAAACTACGAGCAGTACTTC,CASSQLPGPSNYEQYF
.,TRBV5-1,.,TRBJ2-2,TGCGCCAGCAGCTTGGAGTCCCGGCTACCCACCGGGGAGCTGTTTTTT,CASSLESRLPTGELFF
TRBD1,TRBV7-9,.,TRBJ2-7,TGTGCCAGCAGCTTACTCCGGGACAGGGGTAACGAGCAGTACTTC,CASSLLRDRGNEQYF
.,TRBV5-1,.,TRBJ2-3,TGCGCCAGCAGCTTGACGATAGGGGTGGATACGCAGTATTTT,CASSLTIGVDTQYF
TRBD1,TRBV7-9,.,TRBJ1-1,TGTGCCAGCAGCCCGCTTGGGAGGGGGCGAGGCACTGAAGCTTTCTTT,CASSPLGRGRGTEAFF
.,TRBV7-2,.,TRBJ2-2,TGTGCCAGCAGCGCCCTCGGGGGGCGAGACACCGGGGAGCTGTTTTTT,CASSALGGRDTGELFF
.,TRBV2,few,TRBJ1-2,TGTGCCAGCAGTGAAGTAACAGGGAACTATGGCTACACCTTC,CASSEVTGNYGYTF
TRBD1,TRBV9,.,TRBJ1-6,TGTGCCAGCAGTGAGGGGGGACAGGGGGGAAATTCACCCCTCCACTTT,CASSEGGQGGNSPLHF
TRBD1,TRBV6-1,.,TRBJ1-2,TGTGCCAGCAGTGTACAAATGGGGACAGCTAACTATGGCTACACCTTC,CASSVQMGTANYGYTF